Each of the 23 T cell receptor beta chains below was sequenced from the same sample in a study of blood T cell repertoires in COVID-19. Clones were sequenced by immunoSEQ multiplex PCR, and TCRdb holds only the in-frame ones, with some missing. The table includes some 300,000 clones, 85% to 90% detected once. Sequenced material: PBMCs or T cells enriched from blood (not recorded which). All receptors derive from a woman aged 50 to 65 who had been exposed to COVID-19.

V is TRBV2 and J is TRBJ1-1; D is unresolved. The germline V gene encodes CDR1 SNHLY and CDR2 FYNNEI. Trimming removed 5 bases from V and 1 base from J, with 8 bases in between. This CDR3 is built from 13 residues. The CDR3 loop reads CASSQQRNTEAFF. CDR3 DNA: TGTGCCAGCAGTCAACAGAGGAACACTGAAGCTTTCTTT.

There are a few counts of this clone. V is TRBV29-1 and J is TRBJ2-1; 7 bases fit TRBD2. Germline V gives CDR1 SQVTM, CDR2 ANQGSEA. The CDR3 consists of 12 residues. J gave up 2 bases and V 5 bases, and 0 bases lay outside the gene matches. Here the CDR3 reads CSVRGAYNEQFF. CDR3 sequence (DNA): TGCAGCGTTCGGGGGGCCTACAATGAGCAGTTCTTC.

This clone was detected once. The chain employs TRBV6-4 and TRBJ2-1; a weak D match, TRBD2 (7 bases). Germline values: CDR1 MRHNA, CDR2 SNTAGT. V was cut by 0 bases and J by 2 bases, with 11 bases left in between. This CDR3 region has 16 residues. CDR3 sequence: CASSDSGGGPYNEQFF. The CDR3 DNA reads TGTGCCAGCAGTGACTCTGGGGGGGGGCCCTACAATGAGCAGTTCTTC.

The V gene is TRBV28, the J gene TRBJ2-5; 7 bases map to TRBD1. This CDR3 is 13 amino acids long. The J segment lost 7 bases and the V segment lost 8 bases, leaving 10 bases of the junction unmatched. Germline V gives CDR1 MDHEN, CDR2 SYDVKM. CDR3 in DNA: TGTGCCAGCTGGGACAGCATTGCGGGGACCCAGTACTTC. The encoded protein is CASWDSIAGTQYF.

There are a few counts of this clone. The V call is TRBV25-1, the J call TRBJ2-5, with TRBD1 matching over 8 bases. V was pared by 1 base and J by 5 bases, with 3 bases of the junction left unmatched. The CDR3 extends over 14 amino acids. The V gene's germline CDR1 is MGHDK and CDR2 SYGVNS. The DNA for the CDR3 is TGTGCCAGCAGTGAATCAGGGGGCGGTGAGACCCAGTACTTC. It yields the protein CASSESGGGETQYF.

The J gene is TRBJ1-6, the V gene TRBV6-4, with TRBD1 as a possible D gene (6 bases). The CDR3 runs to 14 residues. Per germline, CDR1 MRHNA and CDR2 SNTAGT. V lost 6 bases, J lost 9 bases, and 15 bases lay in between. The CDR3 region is CASSVAGAGSPLHF. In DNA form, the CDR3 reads TGTGCCAGCAGCGTTGCGGGGGCAGGTTCACCCCTCCACTTT.

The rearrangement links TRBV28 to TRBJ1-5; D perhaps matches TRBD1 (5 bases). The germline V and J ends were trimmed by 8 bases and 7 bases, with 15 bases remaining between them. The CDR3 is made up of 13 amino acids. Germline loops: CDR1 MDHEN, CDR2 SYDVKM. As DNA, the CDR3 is TGTGCCAGCGGAGGGACCAGGTCCCAGCCCCAGCATTTT. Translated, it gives CASGGTRSQPQHF. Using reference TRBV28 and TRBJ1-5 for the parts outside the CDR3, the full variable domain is DVKVTQSSRYLVKRTGEKVFLECVQDMDHENMFWYRQDPGLGLRLIYFSYDVKMKEKGDIPEGYSVSREKKERFSLILESASTNQTSMYLCASGGTRSQPQHFGDGTRLSIL.

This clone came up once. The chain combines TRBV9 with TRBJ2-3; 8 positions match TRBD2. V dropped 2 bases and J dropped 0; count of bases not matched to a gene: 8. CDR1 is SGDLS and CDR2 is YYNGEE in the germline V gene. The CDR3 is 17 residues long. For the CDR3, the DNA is TGTGCCAGCAGCGTGGGGCGGGGGGCGCCTAGCACAGATACGCAGTATTTT. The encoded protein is CASSVGRGAPSTDTQYF.

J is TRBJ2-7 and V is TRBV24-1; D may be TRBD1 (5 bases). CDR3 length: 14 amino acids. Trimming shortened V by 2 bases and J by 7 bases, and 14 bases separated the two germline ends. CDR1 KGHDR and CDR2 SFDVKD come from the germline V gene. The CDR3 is CATSDSRLGREQYF. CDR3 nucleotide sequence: TGTGCCACCAGTGATTCCCGATTGGGGCGGGAGCAGTACTTC.

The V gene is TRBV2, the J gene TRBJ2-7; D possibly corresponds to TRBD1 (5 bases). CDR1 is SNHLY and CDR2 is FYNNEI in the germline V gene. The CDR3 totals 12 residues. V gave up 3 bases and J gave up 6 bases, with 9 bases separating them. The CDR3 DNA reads TGTGCCAGCAGTGATTCAGGGTCCGAGCAGTACTTC. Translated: CASSDSGSEQYF.

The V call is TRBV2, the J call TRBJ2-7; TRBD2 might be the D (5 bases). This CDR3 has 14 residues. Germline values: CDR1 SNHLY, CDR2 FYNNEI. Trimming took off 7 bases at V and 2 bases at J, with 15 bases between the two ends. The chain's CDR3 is CASTTEATTYEQYF. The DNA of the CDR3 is TGTGCCAGCACTACGGAGGCTACCACCTACGAGCAGTACTTC. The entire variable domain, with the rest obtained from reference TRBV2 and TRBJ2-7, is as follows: EPEVTQTPSHQVTQMGQEVILRCVPISNHLYFYWYRQILGQKVEFLVSFYNNEISEKSEIFDDQFSVERPDGSNFTLKIRSTKLEDSAMYFCASTTEATTYEQYFGPGTRLTVT.

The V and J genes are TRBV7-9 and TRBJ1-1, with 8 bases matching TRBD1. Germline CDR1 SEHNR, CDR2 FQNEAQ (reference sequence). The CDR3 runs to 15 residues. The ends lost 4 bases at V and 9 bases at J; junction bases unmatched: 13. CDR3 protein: CASSYDRGIFSKAFF. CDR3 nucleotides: TGTGCCAGCAGCTACGACAGGGGCATTTTCTCGAAAGCTTTCTTT.

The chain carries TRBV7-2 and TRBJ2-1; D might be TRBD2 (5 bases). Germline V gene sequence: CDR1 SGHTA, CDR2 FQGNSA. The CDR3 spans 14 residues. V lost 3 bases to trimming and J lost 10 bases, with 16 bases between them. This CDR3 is CASSFGSSRMEQFF. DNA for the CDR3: TGTGCCAGCAGCTTTGGGAGCTCGCGAATGGAGCAGTTCTTC. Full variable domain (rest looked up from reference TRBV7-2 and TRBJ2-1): GAGVSQSPSNKVTEKGKDVELRCDPISGHTALYWYRQSLGQGLEFLIYFQGNSAPDKSGLPSDRFSAERTGGSVSTLTIQRTQQEDSAVYLCASSFGSSRMEQFFGPGTRLTVL.

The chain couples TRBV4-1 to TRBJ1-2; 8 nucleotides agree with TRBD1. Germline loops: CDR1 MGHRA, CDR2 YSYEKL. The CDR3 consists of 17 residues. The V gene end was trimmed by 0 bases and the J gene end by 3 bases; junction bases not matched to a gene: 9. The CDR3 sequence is CASSQDLGRGRDYGYTF. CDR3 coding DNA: TGCGCCAGCAGCCAAGATCTAGGCAGGGGGCGCGACTATGGCTACACCTTC.

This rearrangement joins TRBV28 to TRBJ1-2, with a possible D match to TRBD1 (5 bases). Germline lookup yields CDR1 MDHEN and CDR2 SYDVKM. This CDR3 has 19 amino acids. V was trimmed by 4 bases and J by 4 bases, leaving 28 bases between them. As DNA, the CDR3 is TGTGCCAGCAGTTCCCAGAGGCTCAGGTCCCAGGGTCAACGCTATGGCTACACCTTC. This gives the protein CASSSQRLRSQGQRYGYTF.

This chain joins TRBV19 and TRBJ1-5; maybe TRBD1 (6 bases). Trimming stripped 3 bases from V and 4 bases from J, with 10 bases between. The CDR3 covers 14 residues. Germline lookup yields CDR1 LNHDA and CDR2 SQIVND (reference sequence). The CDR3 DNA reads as TGTGCCAGTAGTATCCGGCAGGGGAATCAGCCCCAGCATTTT. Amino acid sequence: CASSIRQGNQPQHF.

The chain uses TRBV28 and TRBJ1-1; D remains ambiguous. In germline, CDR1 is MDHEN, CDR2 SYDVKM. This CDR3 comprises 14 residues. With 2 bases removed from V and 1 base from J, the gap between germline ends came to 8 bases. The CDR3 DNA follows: TGTGCCAGCAGTTTACTCGCAGGGAACACTGAAGCTTTCTTT. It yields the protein CASSLLAGNTEAFF.

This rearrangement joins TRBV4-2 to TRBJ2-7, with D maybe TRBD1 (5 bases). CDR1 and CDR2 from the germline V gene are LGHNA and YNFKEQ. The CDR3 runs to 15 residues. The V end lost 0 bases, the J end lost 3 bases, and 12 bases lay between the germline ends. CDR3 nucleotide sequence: TGTGCCAGCAGCCAAGATCGGGCAGGGAACTACGAGCAGTACTTC. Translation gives CASSQDRAGNYEQYF.

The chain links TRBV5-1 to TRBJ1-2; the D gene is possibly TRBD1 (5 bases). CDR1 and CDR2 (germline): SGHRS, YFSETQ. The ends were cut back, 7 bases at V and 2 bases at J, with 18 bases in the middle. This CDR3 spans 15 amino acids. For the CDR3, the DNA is TGCGCCAGCGGGCTTCCGGGACTCCCCAACTATGGCTACACCTTC. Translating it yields CASGLPGLPNYGYTF. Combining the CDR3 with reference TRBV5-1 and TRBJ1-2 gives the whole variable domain KAGVTQTPRYLIKTRGQQVTLSCSPISGHRSVSWYQQTPGQGLQFLFEYFSETQRNKGNFPGRFSGRQFSNSRSEMNVSTLELGDSALYLCASGLPGLPNYGYTFGSGTRLTVV.

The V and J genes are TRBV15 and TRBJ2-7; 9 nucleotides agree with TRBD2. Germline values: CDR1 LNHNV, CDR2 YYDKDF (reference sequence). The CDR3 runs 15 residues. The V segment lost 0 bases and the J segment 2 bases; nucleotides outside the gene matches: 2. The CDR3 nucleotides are TGTGCCACCAGCAGAGAGCGGGGGGGAGCCTACGAGCAGTACTTC. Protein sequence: CATSRERGGAYEQYF.

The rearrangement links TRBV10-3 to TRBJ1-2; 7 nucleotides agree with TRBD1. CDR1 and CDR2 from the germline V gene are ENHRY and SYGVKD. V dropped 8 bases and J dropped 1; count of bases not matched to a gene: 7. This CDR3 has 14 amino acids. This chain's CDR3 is CAISRQGNNYGYTF. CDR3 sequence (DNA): TGTGCCATCTCTAGACAGGGCAATAACTATGGCTACACCTTC.

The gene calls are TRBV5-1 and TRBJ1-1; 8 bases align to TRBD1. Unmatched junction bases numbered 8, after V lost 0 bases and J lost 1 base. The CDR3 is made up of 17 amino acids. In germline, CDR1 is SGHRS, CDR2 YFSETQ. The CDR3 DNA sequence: TGCGCCAGCAGCTTGGTACAATTCGGACAGGGGAACACTGAAGCTTTCTTT. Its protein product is CASSLVQFGQGNTEAFF.

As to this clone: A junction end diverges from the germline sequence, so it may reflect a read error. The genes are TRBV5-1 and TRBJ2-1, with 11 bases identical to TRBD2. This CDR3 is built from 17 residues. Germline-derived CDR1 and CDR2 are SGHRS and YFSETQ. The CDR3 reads CASTGLAGGTSYNEQFF. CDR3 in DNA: TGCGCAAGCACGGGTCTAGCGGGGGGAACCTCCTACAATGAGCAGTTCTTC.